A single sample gave rise to the 24 T cell receptor beta chains below, sequenced in a study of early stage breast cancer tumors (dated by TCRdb to the late 2010s). The method was the immunoSEQ multiplex PCR assay. This is the immuneACCESS table as TCRdb keeps it, with only in-frame sequences that have V and J called. A part of the clones is gone; compared with another copy, unresolved V genes explain less than half, and the rest is unexplained. This sample gives 27,000 or so clones in total; roughly 81% of them show up just once. Of the sample, 9.3% falls within the top ten clones. The sample comprised blood. The receptor set was obtained from a person in their fifties with breast cancer.

V gene TRBV4-2 combines with J gene TRBJ2-7, with 13 bases identical to TRBD2. The V gene's germline CDR1 is LGHNA and CDR2 YNFKEQ. This CDR3 region has 16 residues. Losses at the gene ends were 0 bases for V and 4 bases for J; bases not matched to a gene: 3. The DNA for the CDR3 is TGTGCCAGCAGCCAAGACACTAGCGGGAGGGGGTACGAGCAGTACTTC. Protein sequence: CASSQDTSGRGYEQYF.

This clone has more than one count but fewer than ten. V and J are TRBV2 and TRBJ1-1; D unresolved. The germline CDR1 and CDR2 sequences are SNHLY and FYNNEI. V lost 3 bases and J lost 1, with 6 bases in between. The CDR3 runs 13 residues. CDR3: CASSDGPNTEAFF. CDR3 coding DNA: TGTGCCAGCAGTGATGGGCCGAACACTGAAGCTTTCTTT.

The chain uses TRBV4-3 and TRBJ2-7; 11 bases are shared with TRBD1. Germline V gene data show CDR1 as LGHNA and CDR2 as YSLEER. The CDR3 totals 16 residues. The V segment lost 0 bases and the J segment 4 bases; nucleotides outside the gene matches: 5. DNA of the CDR3: TGCGCCAGCAGCCAAGATTGGGGGACAGGGGGGTACGAGCAGTACTTC. Translating it yields CASSQDWGTGGYEQYF.

The rearrangement links TRBV28 to TRBJ2-5; D may be TRBD1 or TRBD2 (5 bases each). Germline values: CDR1 MDHEN, CDR2 SYDVKM. V lost 3 bases and J 7 bases, leaving 6 bases between the germline ends. CDR3 length equals 11 residues. CDR3 sequence: CASSLGVTQYF. In DNA form, the CDR3 reads TGTGCCAGCAGTTTGGGGGTGACCCAGTACTTC.

This chain joins TRBV7-9 and TRBJ2-2; tentative D call: TRBD1 (5 bases). CDR1 is SEHNR, CDR2 FQNEAQ, per germline (reference sequence). V dropped 6 bases and J dropped 2 bases, with 25 bases sitting between them. The length of the CDR3 is 19 residues. The CDR3 nucleotides read TGTGCCAGCAGTTTTCTCCACCCCCCGCTGGGGCCAAACACCGGGGAGCTGTTTTTT. Amino acid sequence: CASSFLHPPLGPNTGELFF.

The chain carries TRBV6-6 and TRBJ2-5; D is tentatively TRBD1 or TRBD2 (5 bases each). The CDR3 has 13 residues. Germline CDR1 MNHNY, CDR2 SVGAGI (reference sequence). Between the trimmed V and J ends, which lost 5 bases and 11 bases, there was a span of 18 bases. CDR3 DNA sequence: TGTGCCAGCAGTCAAGGACAACATTGGGAGCAGTACTTC. Translated: CASSQGQHWEQYF.

DNA of the CDR3: TGTGCCAGCAGTGTGGCAAGGGATACGCAGTATTTT. Amino acid sequence: CASSVARDTQYF. The V and J genes are TRBV25-1 and TRBJ2-3, with D uncertain. The CDR3 contains 12 residues. Germline V gene data show CDR1 as MGHDK and CDR2 as SYGVNS. V was cut by 4 bases and J by 6 bases, with 8 bases left in between.

CDR3 nucleotide sequence: TGTGCCAGCAGCGACCCCAGGACAGGGATAAAAGGCGAGCAGTACTTC. Translating gives CASSDPRTGIKGEQYF. The J gene is TRBJ2-7, the V gene TRBV9; 8 bases are shared with TRBD1. The CDR3 spans 16 residues. The trim removed 3 bases at V and 6 bases at J, leaving 14 bases unmatched. CDR1 and CDR2 (germline): SGDLS, YYNGEE.

This clone was detected once. The rearrangement joins TRBV27 to TRBJ2-7; 7 nucleotides align to TRBD2. Trimming removed 2 bases from V and 0 bases from J; junction bases left unmatched: 4. Germline V gene sequence: CDR1 MNHEY, CDR2 SMNVEV (reference sequence). This CDR3 has 15 residues. The CDR3 sequence: CASSLGGRDSYEQYF. As DNA, the CDR3 is TGTGCCAGCAGTTTAGGGGGGAGGGACTCCTACGAGCAGTACTTC.

This clone was counted a few times. The chain has TRBV6-1 and TRBJ1-2, with a tentative D call TRBD1 (5 bases). The CDR3 is 12 residues long. CDR1 MNHNS and CDR2 SASEGT come from the germline V gene. V lost 6 bases to trimming and J lost 3 bases, with 8 bases between them. CDR3 DNA: TGTGCCAGCAGGTCAGGGCACTATGGCTACACCTTC. This encodes CASRSGHYGYTF.

J is TRBJ2-2 and V is TRBV28; no definite D call. This CDR3 comprises 13 residues. Germline V gene lookup returns CDR1 MDHEN and CDR2 SYDVKM. The V gene lost 2 bases and the J gene lost 3 bases, with 4 bases spanning the gap. The CDR3 DNA sequence: TGTGCCAGCAGTTTAGGTTACACCGGGGAGCTGTTTTTT. Encoded protein: CASSLGYTGELFF.

The V and J genes are TRBV19 and TRBJ1-1; 10 bases are shared with TRBD1. Germline assignment: CDR1 LNHDA and CDR2 SQIVND (reference sequence). This CDR3 is built from 17 residues. The trim removed 2 bases at V and 3 bases at J, leaving 9 bases unmatched. The CDR3 region is CASSIQGQGLRYTEAFF. CDR3 nucleotide sequence: TGTGCCAGTAGTATACAGGGACAGGGGTTGAGGTACACTGAAGCTTTCTTT. The whole variable domain, remainder taken from reference TRBV19 and TRBJ1-1, is DGGITQSPKYLFRKEGQNVTLSCEQNLNHDAMYWYRQDPGQGLRLIYYSQIVNDFQKGDIAEGYSVSREKKESFPLTVTSAQKNPTAFYLCASSIQGQGLRYTEAFFGQGTRLTVV.

This clone occurred a few times. The rearrangement uses TRBV6-6 and TRBJ1-5, with 7 bases identical to TRBD1. From germline, CDR1 is MNHNY and CDR2 SVGAGI (reference sequence). V gave up 2 bases and J gave up 2 bases; unmatched junction bases: 0. The CDR3 contains 14 residues. CDR3 region: CASSYTGGNQPQHF. The CDR3, as DNA: TGTGCCAGCAGTTACACAGGGGGCAATCAGCCCCAGCATTTT.

The chain links TRBV28 to TRBJ1-5; no clear D. The CDR3 covers 14 residues. V was shortened by 3 bases and J by 5 bases, with 11 bases between the two germline ends. Germline CDR1 and CDR2: MDHEN and SYDVKM. DNA of the CDR3: TGTGCCAGCAGTTTTGGTAGGAGGGATCAGCCCCAGCATTTT. It is translated as CASSFGRRDQPQHF.

This sequence joins TRBV15 and TRBJ2-7; 9 bases are a match to TRBD1. CDR1 is LNHNV and CDR2 is YYDKDF in the germline V gene (reference sequence). V lost 1 base and J lost 5; bases outside the gene matches: 6. The CDR3 consists of 15 residues. CDR3 sequence (DNA): TGTGCCACCAGCAGAGGAGGACAGGGGTTCCACGAGCAGTACTTC. It specifies CATSRGGQGFHEQYF.

This sequence joins TRBV11-2 and TRBJ2-3; D possibly corresponds to TRBD2 (5 bases). This CDR3 has 16 amino acids. Germline assignment: CDR1 SGHAT and CDR2 FQNNGV. Deletions cut 2 bases from V and 2 bases from J, with 14 bases between. The chain's CDR3 is CASSLRSPGNTDTQYF. The CDR3 nucleotides read TGTGCCAGCAGCTTAAGGTCCCCGGGAAACACAGATACGCAGTATTTT.

This sequence joins TRBV28 and TRBJ1-5; D ambiguous. CDR1 MDHEN and CDR2 SYDVKM come from the germline V gene. V dropped 8 bases and J dropped 16 bases, with 18 bases sitting between them. The CDR3 has 11 amino acids. This CDR3 is CASRTDGSPHF. CDR3 nucleotides: TGTGCCAGCCGAACGGACGGTTCACCCCATTTT.

The V gene is TRBV9, the J gene TRBJ2-7; TRBD2 agrees at 8 bases. Germline CDR1 is SGDLS and CDR2 is YYNGEE. V trimming: 4 bases; J trimming: 2 bases; junction bases outside the gene matches: 8. The CDR3 covers 15 residues. This CDR3 is CASSSQAGVAYEQYF. Written as DNA, the CDR3 is TGTGCCAGCAGCTCGCAAGCGGGGGTTGCCTACGAGCAGTACTTC.

The rearrangement uses TRBV2 and TRBJ1-1; 9 bases match TRBD1. With V trimmed by 6 bases and J by 7 bases, 9 bases remained unmatched. Germline V gives CDR1 SNHLY, CDR2 FYNNEI. The CDR3 totals 14 residues. In nucleotides, the CDR3 is TGTGCCAGCAGACTTCCGGGACAGGGCAGTGAAGCTTTCTTT. Residues: CASRLPGQGSEAFF.

The rearrangement links TRBV19 to TRBJ1-1; no definite D call. The CDR3 spans 14 residues. The germline V gene encodes CDR1 LNHDA and CDR2 SQIVND (reference sequence). The germline V and J ends were trimmed by 4 bases and 0 bases, with 9 bases remaining between them. CDR3 region: CASSTTSLNTEAFF. The CDR3 nucleotides are TGTGCCAGTAGTACTACATCCTTGAACACTGAAGCTTTCTTT.

The chain carries TRBV28 and TRBJ1-5; TRBD1 agrees at 8 bases. The CDR3 loop spans 16 amino acids. V gave up 7 bases and J gave up 5 bases; unmatched junction bases: 13. CDR1 MDHEN and CDR2 SYDVKM come from the germline V gene. DNA for the CDR3: TGTGCCAGCACCCTTAATTATCCAGGGGGCCATCAGCCCCAGCATTTT. Its protein is CASTLNYPGGHQPQHF.

This chain uses TRBV9 with TRBJ1-6; 8 bases line up with TRBD1. In germline, CDR1 is SGDLS, CDR2 YYNGEE. V shed 3 bases, J shed 9 bases, and the junction held 8 bases outside the gene matches. This CDR3 spans 15 amino acids. The DNA for the CDR3 is TGTGCCAGCAGCGACGCCGCAGGGGGCCTTTCACCCCTCCACTTT. This codes for CASSDAAGGLSPLHF.

The J gene is TRBJ2-7, the V gene TRBV28, with D possibly matching TRBD2 (5 bases). CDR1 is MDHEN, CDR2 SYDVKM, per germline. With 5 bases removed from V and 2 bases from J, the gap between germline ends came to 13 bases. This CDR3 comprises 14 residues. The DNA of the CDR3 is TGTGCCAGCAGTGGGGAGACAAACCCCTACGAGCAGTACTTC. Translating it yields CASSGETNPYEQYF.

This sequence joins TRBV28 and TRBJ1-1; a weak D match, TRBD1 (6 bases). Looked up from germline, CDR1 is MDHEN and CDR2 is SYDVKM. Between the trimmed V and J ends, which lost 2 bases and 4 bases, there was a span of 11 bases. This CDR3 has 14 residues. This CDR3 reads CASSLGGAPTEAFF. The CDR3 DNA is TGTGCCAGCAGTTTAGGGGGGGCGCCCACTGAAGCTTTCTTT. Looking up the rest from reference TRBV28 and TRBJ1-1 gives the full variable domain: DVKVTQSSRYLVKRTGEKVFLECVQDMDHENMFWYRQDPGLGLRLIYFSYDVKMKEKGDIPEGYSVSREKKERFSLILESASTNQTSMYLCASSLGGAPTEAFFGQGTRLTVV.